This T cell receptor beta chain emerged from a study of OX40 agonist ivuxolimab in advanced cancers. Study-wide background: Hepatocellular carcinoma, melanoma, renal cell or head and neck cancer affected the dose-escalation patients. With a range of roughly 20 to 79, age averaged roughly 60 years, and 70% to 85% were male.

The timepoints at which blood was sampled were baseline, cycle 4 day 1, and cycle 7 day 1. TCRdb's table, derived via immunoSEQ multiplex PCR, lists solely in-frame clones and lacks some. The sample consists of tens of thousands of clones, roughly 84% of them appearing once. This TCR was recovered from an adult with an advanced solid tumor such as melanoma, head and neck, liver or kidney cancer. This material consisted of CD4+ or CD8+ T cells sorted from blood, taken in a trial of the OX40 agonist ivuxolimab.

The CDR3 coding sequence is TGTGCCAGCACACCGTCAACTAATGAAAAACTGTTTTTT. It yields the protein CASTPSTNEKLFF. The chain couples TRBV2 to TRBJ1-4; D gene uncertain. Germline values: CDR1 SNHLY, CDR2 FYNNEI. The CDR3 sequence is 13 residues long. V was trimmed by 7 bases and J by 0 bases, leaving 6 bases between them.